Each of the 6 T cell receptor beta chains below was sequenced from the same sample in a study of blood T cell repertoires in COVID-19. The repertoire was sequenced with immunoSEQ multiplex PCR; TCRdb's copy has only in-frame clones and lacks some. Here the sample spans approximately 80,000 clones, more than 75% being singletons. The sequenced sample consisted of peripheral blood. The source of these receptors is a human donor in a cohort sampled during active COVID-19.

This chain links TRBV5-1 with TRBJ2-2; possible D gene TRBD1, 5 bases. From germline, CDR1 is SGHRS and CDR2 YFSETQ. There are 16 residues in the CDR3. Trimming cost V 0 bases and J 5 bases, with 14 bases left between them. CDR3 protein: CASSLGARQITGELFF. The CDR3 DNA reads TGCGCCAGCAGCTTGGGGGCCCGACAGATTACCGGGGAGCTGTTTTTT.

For the CDR3, the DNA is TGTGCCAGCAGCCAAGGAGTGGGAGGGGCCTATGGCTACACCTTC. This gives the protein CASSQGVGGAYGYTF. V gene TRBV3-1 (or the pseudogene TRBV3-2) combines with J gene TRBJ1-2; tentative D call: TRBD1 (5 bases). This CDR3 has 15 amino acids. V was trimmed by 1 base and J by 4 bases, leaving 13 bases between them. From germline, CDR1 is LGHDT and CDR2 YNNKEL (reference sequence).

The V gene is TRBV5-1, the J gene TRBJ2-1; no clear D gene. The CDR3 spans 16 residues. Trimming took off 1 base at V and 5 bases at J, with 16 bases between the two ends. CDR1 is SGHRS and CDR2 is YFSETQ in the germline V gene. The CDR3 protein is CASSLYPNHRDNEQFF. The CDR3 DNA is TGCGCCAGCAGCTTGTACCCTAACCACAGAGACAATGAGCAGTTCTTC. Using reference TRBV5-1 and TRBJ2-1 for the parts outside the CDR3, the full variable domain is KAGVTQTPRYLIKTRGQQVTLSCSPISGHRSVSWYQQTPGQGLQFLFEYFSETQRNKGNFPGRFSGRQFSNSRSEMNVSTLELGDSALYLCASSLYPNHRDNEQFFGPGTRLTVL.

The chain links TRBV13 to TRBJ1-2; tentative D call: TRBD1 (5 bases). Germline loops: CDR1 PRHDT, CDR2 FYEKMQ (reference sequence). Trimming removed 5 bases at V and 5 bases at J, with 18 bases between. This CDR3 contains 15 residues. Here the CDR3 reads CASSRSTRVPYGYTF. CDR3 DNA: TGTGCCAGCAGCCGATCAACCAGGGTTCCATATGGCTACACCTTC. The whole variable domain, remainder taken from reference TRBV13 and TRBJ1-2, is AAGVIQSPRHLIKEKRETATLKCYPIPRHDTVYWYQQGPGQDPQFLISFYEKMQSDKGSIPDRFSAQQFSDYHSELNMSSLELGDSALYFCASSRSTRVPYGYTFGSGTRLTVV.

This chain uses TRBV6-2 or TRBV6-3 with TRBJ2-2; D uncertain. The CDR3 is 14 residues long. CDR1 MNHEY and CDR2 SVGEGT come from the germline V gene. With 2 bases removed from V and 0 bases from J, the gap between germline ends came to 4 bases. The CDR3 bases are TGTGCCAGCAGTTACGCGACGAACACCGGGGAGCTGTTTTTT. This gives the protein CASSYATNTGELFF.

The chain uses TRBV10-2 and TRBJ1-5, with D tentatively TRBD1 (5 bases). Looked up from germline, CDR1 is WSHSY and CDR2 is SAAADI. Trimming removed 5 bases from V and 7 bases from J, with 12 bases in between. This CDR3 has 13 amino acids. Here the CDR3 reads CASSTVQEQPQHF. CDR3 bases: TGCGCCAGCAGTACCGTACAGGAGCAGCCCCAGCATTTT.